This TCR beta chain was captured in a study of blood T cell repertoires in COVID-19 (dated by TCRdb to the early 2020s). In the study overall: Samples covering the acute and convalescent phases of COVID-19 were provided by collaborators in the United States, Italy and Spain. The material from the prospective study consisted of cDNA or gDNA derived from T cells, B-cell-depleted T cells, or PBMCs. Deeply sampled blood TCRbeta repertoires from subjects exposed to, actively infected with, or recovered from COVID-19 were included in the dataset. A freely available public database, intended as a resource for researchers studying the immune response to SARS-CoV-2, is where the repertoires were released. The samples were drawn from two sources: the first 160 participants of the ongoing ImmuneRACE study, and fewer than 1,500 subjects contributed by 6 global collaborators. Sample metadata almost always included a de-identified subject ID, COVID-19 status, age in years and sex. Where available, HLA class I and class II types were obtained from metadata supplied by the sample provider rather than from assay-based typing.

TCRbeta CDR3 regions were amplified from genomic DNA using the immunoSEQ Assay, a bias-controlled multiplex PCR. The study's own analysis went as follows. Within the assay, amplification of reference gene primers was used to estimate how many nucleated cells each sample contained. To quantify the absolute abundance of each unique TCRbeta CDR3 rearrangement, sequence reads were collapsed and filtered. For each sample, productive Simpson clonality was calculated by taking the square root of Simpson's diversity index across productive rearrangements. TCRdb provides this immuneACCESS table in a form limited to in-frame rearrangements. Some clones are lacking; in checked studies, under half of them reflect an unresolved V gene, and why the rest are absent is not known. V and J calls and clone size follow that table, whereas D and trimming were derived from the DNA. The sample profile shows roughly 310,000 clones; 90% of them were found once. Together, the top ten hold 2.6% of the sample.

This clone was observed once. The target of this receptor is not known. No base quality information exists; no much larger clone differs at one position. At the junction V is shortened by 5 bases and J by 7 bases, with 12 bases in between. CDR1 is given as MNHEY and CDR2 as SMNVEV, both from the germline V gene (reference sequence). The CDR3 spans 13 residues, from the cysteine through the phenylalanine. This entry keeps only the CDR3 DNA: 39 bases, framed from base 1. Participants in the prospective study were enrolled through a virtual design, were aged roughly 18 to 90 years, and lived in fewer than 30 United States geographic areas. In the prospective study, participants were assigned to cohorts based on the clinical history participants reported in a screening survey and a study questionnaire. ImmuneRACE Cohort 3 recovered participants were defined by two consecutive negative NP/OP PCR tests, healthcare professional clearance, or symptom resolution. Mobile phlebotomists in the prospective study collected whole blood, serum and a nasopharyngeal or oropharyngeal swab from every participant. Over a roughly 2-month period, participants in the prospective study had the option of providing additional blood draws and questionnaires. Before DNA extraction, prospective study blood samples were shipped either frozen or at room temperature.

What the authors observed across the whole study: The quantity of clinical and demographic metadata differed by source and by participant and was supplied without curation.

Sequenced material: PBMCs or T cells enriched from blood (not recorded which). This receptor was identified in a man aged 60 to 69 who had recovered from COVID-19. The sequence is built from TRBV27 and TRBJ1-5; the D segment cannot be called with confidence. This receptor carries the CDR3 CASSPTPEQPQHF. At the DNA level, the sequence is TGTGCCAGCAGTCCGACTCCGGAGCAGCCCCAGCATTTT.